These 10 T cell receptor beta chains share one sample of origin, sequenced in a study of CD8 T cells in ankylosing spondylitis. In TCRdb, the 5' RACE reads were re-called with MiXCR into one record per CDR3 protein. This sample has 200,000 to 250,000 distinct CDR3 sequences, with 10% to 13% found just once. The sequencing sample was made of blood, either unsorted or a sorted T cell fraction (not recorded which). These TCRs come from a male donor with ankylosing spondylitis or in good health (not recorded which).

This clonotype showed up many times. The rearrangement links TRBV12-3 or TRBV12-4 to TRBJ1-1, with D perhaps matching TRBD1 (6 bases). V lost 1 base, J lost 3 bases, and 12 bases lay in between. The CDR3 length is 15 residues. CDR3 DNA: TGTGCCAGCAGTTTAGTACAGGGAGGGCACACTGAAGCTTTCTTT. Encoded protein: CASSLVQGGHTEAFF.

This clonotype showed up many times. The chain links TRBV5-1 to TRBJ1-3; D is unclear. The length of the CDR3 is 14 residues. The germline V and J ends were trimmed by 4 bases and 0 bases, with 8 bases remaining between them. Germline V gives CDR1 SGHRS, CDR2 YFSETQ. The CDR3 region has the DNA TGCGCCAGCAGCCCAGACAACTCTGGAAACACCATATATTTT. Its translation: CASSPDNSGNTIYF.

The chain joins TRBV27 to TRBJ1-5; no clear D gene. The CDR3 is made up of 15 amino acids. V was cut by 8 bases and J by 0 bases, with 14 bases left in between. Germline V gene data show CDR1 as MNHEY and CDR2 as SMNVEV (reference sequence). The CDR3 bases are TGTGCCAGCCAGTTCACAGTCTATAGCAATCAGCCCCAGCATTTT. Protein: CASQFTVYSNQPQHF.

CDR3 sequence (DNA): TGTGCCAGCTCACCGACTAGCGGGACCAAAGAGACCCAGTACTTC. Protein sequence: CASSPTSGTKETQYF. The rearrangement joins TRBV18 to TRBJ2-5; 11 bases line up with TRBD2. Unmatched junction bases numbered 3, after V lost 3 bases and J lost 3 bases. The CDR3 extends over 15 amino acids. Germline V gene data show CDR1 as KGHSH and CDR2 as LQKENI.

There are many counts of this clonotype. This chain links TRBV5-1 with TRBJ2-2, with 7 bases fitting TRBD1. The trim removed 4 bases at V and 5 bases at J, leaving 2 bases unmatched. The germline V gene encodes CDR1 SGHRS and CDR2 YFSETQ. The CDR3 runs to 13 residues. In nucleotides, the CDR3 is TGCGCCAGCAGCCGGACAGGTACCGGGGAGCTGTTTTTT. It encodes CASSRTGTGELFF.

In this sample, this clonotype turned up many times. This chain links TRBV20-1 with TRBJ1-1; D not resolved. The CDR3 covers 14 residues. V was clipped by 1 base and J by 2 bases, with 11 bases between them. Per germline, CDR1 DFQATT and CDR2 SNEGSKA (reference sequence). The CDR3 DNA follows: TGCAGTGCTAGAGTTGCCTCTCGCAACACTGAAGCTTTCTTT. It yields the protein CSARVASRNTEAFF.

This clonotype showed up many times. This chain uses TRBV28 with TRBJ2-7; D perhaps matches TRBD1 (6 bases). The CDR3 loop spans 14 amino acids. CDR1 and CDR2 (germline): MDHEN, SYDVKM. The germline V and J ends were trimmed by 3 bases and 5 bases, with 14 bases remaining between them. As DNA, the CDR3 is TGTGCCAGCAGTTTCCCTGGGGGCCTGGACGAGCAGTACTTC. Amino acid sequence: CASSFPGGLDEQYF.

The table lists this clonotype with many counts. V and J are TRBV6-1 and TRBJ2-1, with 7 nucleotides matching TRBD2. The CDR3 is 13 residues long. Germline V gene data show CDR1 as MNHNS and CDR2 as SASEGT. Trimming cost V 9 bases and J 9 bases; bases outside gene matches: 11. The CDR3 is CASRDRSGGEQFF. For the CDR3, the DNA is TGTGCCAGTAGGGACCGTTCGGGAGGTGAGCAGTTCTTC.

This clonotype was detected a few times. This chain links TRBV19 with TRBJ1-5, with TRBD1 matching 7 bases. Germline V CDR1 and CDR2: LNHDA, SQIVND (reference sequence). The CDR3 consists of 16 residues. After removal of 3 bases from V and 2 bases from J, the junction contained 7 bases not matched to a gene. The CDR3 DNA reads TGTGCCAGTAGTATCCTACAGGGGAACGGCAATCAGCCCCAGCATTTT. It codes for CASSILQGNGNQPQHF. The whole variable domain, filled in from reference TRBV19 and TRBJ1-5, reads DGGITQSPKYLFRKEGQNVTLSCEQNLNHDAMYWYRQDPGQGLRLIYYSQIVNDFQKGDIAEGYSVSREKKESFPLTVTSAQKNPTAFYLCASSILQGNGNQPQHFGDGTRLSIL.

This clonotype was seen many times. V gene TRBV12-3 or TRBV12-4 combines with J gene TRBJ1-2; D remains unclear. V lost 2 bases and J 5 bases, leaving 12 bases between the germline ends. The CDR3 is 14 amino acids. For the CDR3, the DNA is TGTGCCAGCAGTTTAAAGACGGAGCTATATGGCTACACCTTC. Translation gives CASSLKTELYGYTF.